Detailed here is one TCR beta chain. Its antigen is undetermined. This sample is drawn from a study of cytomegalovirus exposure and HLA in healthy donors. Points from the study as a whole: As was reported, the classifier diagnosed cytomegalovirus status with high specificity and sensitivity. The authors listed 164 TCR beta chains as cytomegalovirus-associated.

It was with 60 Vbeta and 13 Jbeta primers that the PCR ran. This table comes from immunoSEQ multiplex PCR, and its TCRdb copy is limited to in-frame clones, with some not included. There are around 200,000 clones in the sample; over 60% occur only once, and over 2% lies in the top ten. What was sequenced was PBMCs. This clonotype was sampled from a woman aged 50 to 60 in good health and CMV-seronegative.

The CDR3 DNA is TGTGCCTGGAGGGGGCAAGTTGAAAAACTGTTTTTT. Its protein is CAWRGQVEKLFF. The V and J genes are TRBV30 and TRBJ1-4; maybe TRBD1 (5 bases). This CDR3 contains 12 residues. Germline-derived CDR1 and CDR2 are GTSNPN and SVGIG (reference sequence). V lost 3 bases and J lost 7, with 9 bases in between.